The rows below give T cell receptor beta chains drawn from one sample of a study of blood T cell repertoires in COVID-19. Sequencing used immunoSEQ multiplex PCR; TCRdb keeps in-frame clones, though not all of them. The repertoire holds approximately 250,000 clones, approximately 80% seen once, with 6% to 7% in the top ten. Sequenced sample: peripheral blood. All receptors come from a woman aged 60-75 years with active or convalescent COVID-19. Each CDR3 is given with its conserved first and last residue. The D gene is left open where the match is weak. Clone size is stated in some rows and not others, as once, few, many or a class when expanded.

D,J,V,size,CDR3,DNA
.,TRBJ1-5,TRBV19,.,CASSSVDRNQPQHF,TGTGCCAGTAGTTCTGTCGACAGAAATCAGCCCCAGCATTTT
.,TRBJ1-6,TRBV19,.,CASDARGGISPLHF,TGTGCCAGCGACGCGAGGGGGGGTATATCACCCCTCCACTTT
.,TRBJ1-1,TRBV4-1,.,CASSQVMNTEAFF,TGCGCCAGCTCACAAGTAATGAACACTGAAGCTTTCTTT
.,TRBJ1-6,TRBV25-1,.,CASSPNPRVGSPLHF,TGTGCCAGCAGCCCAAACCCCAGGGTAGGGTCACCCCTCCACTTT
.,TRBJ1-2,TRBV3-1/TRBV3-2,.,CASSQQATNYGYTF,TGTGCCAGCAGCCAACAGGCCACTAACTATGGCTACACCTTC
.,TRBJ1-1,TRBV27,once,CASSSDRVNTEAFF,TGTGCCAGCAGTTCCGACAGAGTGAACACTGAAGCTTTCTTT
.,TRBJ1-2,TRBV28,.,CASSGLPYGYTF,TGTGCCAGCAGCGGACTGCCCTATGGCTACACCTTC
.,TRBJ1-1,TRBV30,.,CAALEGLEAFF,TGTGCCGCGTTAGAGGGACTTGAGGCTTTCTTT
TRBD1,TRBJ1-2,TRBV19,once,CASRTSRTGSYGYTF,TGTGCCAGTAGGACCTCCCGGACAGGGTCCTATGGCTACACCTTC
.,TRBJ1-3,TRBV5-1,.,CASSLESSGNTIYF,TGCGCCAGCAGCTTGGAGAGCTCTGGAAACACCATATATTTT
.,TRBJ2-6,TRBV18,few,CASSPLTSGANVLTF,TGTGCCAGCTCACCCTTAACTTCTGGGGCCAACGTCCTGACTTTC
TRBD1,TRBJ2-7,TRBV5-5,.,CASSVRDRGHEQYF,TGTGCCAGCAGCGTCCGGGACAGGGGCCACGAGCAGTACTTC
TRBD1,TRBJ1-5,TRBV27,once,CASSSGQGTQPQHF,TGTGCCAGCAGTTCGGGACAGGGGACTCAGCCCCAGCATTTT
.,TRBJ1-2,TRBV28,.,CASSLWGARVGQYGYTF,TGTGCCAGCAGTTTATGGGGGGCAAGGGTTGGGCAGTATGGCTACACCTTC
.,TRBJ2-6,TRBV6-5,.,CASNNWGAGANVLTF,TGTGCCAGCAATAACTGGGGGGCTGGGGCCAACGTCCTGACTTTC
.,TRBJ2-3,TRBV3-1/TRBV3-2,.,CASSSAGKEDTQYF,TGTGCCAGCAGCTCCGCGGGAAAGGAAGATACGCAGTATTTT
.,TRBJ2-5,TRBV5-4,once,CASSLTGETQYF,TGTGCCAGCAGCTTAACAGGGGAGACCCAGTACTTC
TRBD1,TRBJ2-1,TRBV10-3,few,CAISDQRTGGRNEQFF,TGTGCCATCAGTGACCAGAGGACAGGGGGCCGGAATGAGCAGTTCTTC
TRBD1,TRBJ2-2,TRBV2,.,CAIRKGQGAAGELFF,TGTGCCATCAGAAAGGGACAGGGGGCAGCCGGGGAGCTGTTTTTT
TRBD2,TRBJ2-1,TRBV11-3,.,CASSLDLGTSGALNEQFF,TGTGCCAGCAGCTTAGATCTCGGGACTAGCGGAGCTCTCAATGAGCAGTTCTTC
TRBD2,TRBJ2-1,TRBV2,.,CASSVLAGDEQFF,TGTGCCAGCAGTGTGCTAGCGGGAGATGAGCAGTTCTTC
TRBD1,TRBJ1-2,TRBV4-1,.,CASSQDRDRELYGYTF,TGCGCCAGCAGCCAAGATCGGGACAGAGAACTCTATGGCTACACCTTC
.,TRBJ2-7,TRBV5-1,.,CASSLDMRSYEQYF,TGCGCCAGCAGCTTGGACATGAGGTCCTACGAGCAGTACTTC
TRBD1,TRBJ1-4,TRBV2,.,CASSEDRRNEKLFF,TGTGCCAGCAGTGAGGACAGGAGAAATGAAAAACTGTTTTTT
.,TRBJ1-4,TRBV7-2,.,CASSLFGGTSEKLFF,TGTGCCAGCAGCTTATTTGGGGGCACAAGTGAAAAACTGTTTTTT
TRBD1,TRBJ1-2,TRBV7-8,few,CASSSHGDRENYGYTF,TGTGCCAGCAGCTCCCATGGGGACAGGGAAAACTATGGCTACACCTTC
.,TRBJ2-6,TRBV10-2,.,CASTRQTGANVLTF,TGCGCCAGCACCCGACAGACTGGGGCCAACGTCCTGACTTTC
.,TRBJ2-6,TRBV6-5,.,CASRLQNSGANVLTF,TGTGCCAGCAGACTCCAAAACTCTGGGGCCAACGTCCTGACTTTC
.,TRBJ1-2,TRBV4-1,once,CASSQTNRNYGYTF,TGCGCCAGCAGCCAGACCAACAGAAACTATGGCTACACCTTC
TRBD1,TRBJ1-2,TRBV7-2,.,CASSPGQELGGYTF,TGTGCCAGCAGCCCAGGACAGGAGTTAGGTGGCTACACCTTC
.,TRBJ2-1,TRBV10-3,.,CAITGGAYNEQFF,TGTGCCATCACCGGGGGAGCCTACAATGAGCAGTTCTTC
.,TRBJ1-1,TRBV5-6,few,CASSLSGAQGTEAFF,TGTGCCAGCAGCTTGTCCGGTGCTCAGGGGACTGAAGCTTTCTTT
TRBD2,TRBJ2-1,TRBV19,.,CASSTNSGRVWNEQFF,TGTGCCAGTAGTACCAATAGCGGGAGGGTTTGGAATGAGCAGTTCTTC
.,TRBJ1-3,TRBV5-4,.,CASRPAGSGNTIYF,TGTGCCAGCAGACCTGCAGGCTCTGGAAACACCATATATTTT
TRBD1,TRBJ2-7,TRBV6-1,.,CASSELDRGRPEQYF,TGTGCCAGCAGTGAACTCGACAGGGGGCGACCCGAGCAGTACTTC